This T cell receptor beta chain was recorded in a study of blood T cell repertoires in COVID-19. Study-level background: From the United States, Italy and Spain came samples of acute and convalescent COVID-19. The cDNA or gDNA used as material had been derived from T cells, B-cell-depleted T cells, or PBMCs.

The CDR3 length is 15 residues. Germline loops: CDR1 LGHDT, CDR2 YNNKEL (reference sequence). V lost 4 bases, J lost 8 bases, and 9 bases stayed unmatched. In the original analysis: Amplification with reference gene primers provided the estimates of nucleated cell counts. Measured with immunoSEQ multiplex PCR; TCRdb has only the in-frame clones, and not every one. That table supplies the V and J calls and clone size; D and trimming were determined from the DNA. In the table there are around 94,000 clones, approximately 86% of which are singletons. The J gene is TRBJ1-2, the V gene TRBV3-1 (or the pseudogene TRBV3-2), with 11 bases lining up with TRBD1. The sample taken for sequencing was peripheral blood. The receptor was isolated from an elderly man with acute or convalescent COVID-19. The CDR3: CASSLTPGTGGGYTF. CDR3 nucleotide sequence: TGTGCCAGCAGCCTGACTCCCGGGACAGGGGGAGGCTACACCTTC.